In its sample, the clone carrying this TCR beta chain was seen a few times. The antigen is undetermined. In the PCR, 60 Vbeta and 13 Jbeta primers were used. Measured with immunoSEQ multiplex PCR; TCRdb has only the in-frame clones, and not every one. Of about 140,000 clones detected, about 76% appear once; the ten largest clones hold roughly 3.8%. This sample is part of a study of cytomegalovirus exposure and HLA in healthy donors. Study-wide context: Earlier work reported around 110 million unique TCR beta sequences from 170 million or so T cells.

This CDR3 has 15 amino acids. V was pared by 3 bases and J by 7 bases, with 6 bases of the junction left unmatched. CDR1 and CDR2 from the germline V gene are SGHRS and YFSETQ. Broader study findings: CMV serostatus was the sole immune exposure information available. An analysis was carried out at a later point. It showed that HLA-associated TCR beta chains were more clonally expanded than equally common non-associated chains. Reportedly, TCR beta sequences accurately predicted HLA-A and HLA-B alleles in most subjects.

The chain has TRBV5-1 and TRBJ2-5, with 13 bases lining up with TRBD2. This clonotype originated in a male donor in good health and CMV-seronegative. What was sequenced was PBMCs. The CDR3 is CASSSGTSGIGTQYF. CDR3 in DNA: TGCGCCAGCAGCTCCGGGACTAGCGGGATAGGGACCCAGTACTTC.